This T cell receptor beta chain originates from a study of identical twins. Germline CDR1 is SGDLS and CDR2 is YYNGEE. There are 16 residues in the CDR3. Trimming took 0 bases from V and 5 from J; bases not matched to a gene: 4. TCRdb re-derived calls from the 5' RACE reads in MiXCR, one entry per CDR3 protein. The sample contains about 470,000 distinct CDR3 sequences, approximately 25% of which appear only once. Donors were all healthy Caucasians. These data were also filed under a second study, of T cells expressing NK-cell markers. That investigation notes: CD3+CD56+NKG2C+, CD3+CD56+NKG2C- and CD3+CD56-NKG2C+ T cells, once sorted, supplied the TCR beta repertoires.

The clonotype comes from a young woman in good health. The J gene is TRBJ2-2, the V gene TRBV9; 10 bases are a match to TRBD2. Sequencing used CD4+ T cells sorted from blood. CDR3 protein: CASSVVASGSTGELFF. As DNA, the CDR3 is TGTGCCAGCAGCGTAGTGGCTAGCGGGAGTACCGGGGAGCTGTTTTTT.